This note documents a single T cell receptor beta chain sequence. This sample was included in a study of T cells after yellow fever vaccination. Study summary: Preparation of fractions with low cell numbers was performed using SMART-Seq v4 Ultra Low Input.

CDR1 and CDR2 from the germline V gene are SQVTM and ANQGSEA. This CDR3 has 12 amino acids. The V segment lost 8 bases and the J segment 4 bases; nucleotides outside the gene matches: 6. A single record per CDR3 protein comes from TCRdb applying MiXCR to the 5' RACE reads. The data hold approximately 250,000 distinct CDR3 sequences, with around 5.3% observed a single time. The chain employs TRBV29-1 and TRBJ2-7; TRBD1 aligns across 9 bases. The sequencing used CD4+ T cells sorted from PBMCs, collected on the day of the yellow fever booster vaccination. This receptor was obtained from a man between 18 and 29 years old who received the YFV17D yellow fever vaccine. CDR3 loop: CSTTGTGYEQYF. CDR3 coding DNA: TGCAGCACCACCGGGACAGGGTACGAGCAGTACTTC.